These 27 T cell receptor beta chains originate from one sample sequenced in a study of T cell changes during pregnancy in multiple sclerosis. The method was immunoSEQ multiplex PCR; TCRdb's version includes in-frame clones alone and lacks a portion of them. The sample records 60,000 to 85,000 clones, roughly 94% being singletons. This specimen consisted of peripheral blood, obtained in the third trimester of pregnancy. The receptors shown here come from a female donor with multiple sclerosis, enrolled in a pregnancy study.

The CDR3 nucleotides are TGTGCCACCAGCAGGAGATCCGGGGGGGCTTATTCTTTTCCCCAGCATTTT. It is translated as CATSRRSGGAYSFPQHF. The rearrangement uses TRBV15 and TRBJ1-5; a possible D gene is TRBD1 (6 bases). The CDR3 runs 17 residues. The germline CDR1 and CDR2 sequences are LNHNV and YYDKDF (reference sequence). V lost 3 bases and J lost 10, with 25 bases in between.

V and J are TRBV27 and TRBJ1-2; D not resolved. The V and J ends lost 4 bases and 2 bases respectively, with 14 bases between them. The CDR3 runs 15 residues. CDR1 and CDR2 (germline): MNHEY, SMNVEV (reference sequence). The CDR3 here is CASSSQTQRNYGYTF. The CDR3 DNA reads TGTGCCAGCAGTTCCCAAACTCAACGGAACTATGGCTACACCTTC.

This sequence joins TRBV4-1 and TRBJ2-5, with 7 bases matching TRBD1. In germline, CDR1 is MGHRA, CDR2 YSYEKL. The CDR3 is 14 residues long. J was trimmed by 1 base and V by 6 bases; bases with no gene match: 5. CDR3 sequence: CASSRQGPQETQYF. The CDR3 DNA reads as TGCGCCAGCAGTAGACAGGGCCCCCAAGAGACCCAGTACTTC.

V and J are TRBV5-1 and TRBJ2-3, with 14 bases aligning to TRBD2. With V trimmed by 5 bases and J by 3 bases, 2 bases remained unmatched. CDR3 length: 15 amino acids. Germline V gene lookup returns CDR1 SGHRS and CDR2 YFSETQ. This CDR3 is CASRRLAGGTDTQYF. CDR3 bases: TGCGCCAGCAGACGACTAGCGGGGGGGACAGATACGCAGTATTTT.

The rearrangement uses TRBV9 and TRBJ2-2; a weak D match, TRBD2 (6 bases). Trimming pared 0 bases from V and 4 bases from J, leaving 10 bases between. The germline gives CDR1 SGDLS, CDR2 YYNGEE. This CDR3 spans 15 amino acids. The DNA of the CDR3 is TGTGCCAGCAGCGTAGGGGCGGGGCGCACCGGGGAGCTGTTTTTT. This sequence encodes CASSVGAGRTGELFF.

The rearrangement joins TRBV5-6 to TRBJ1-2; 9 positions agree with TRBD1. The CDR3 is 13 amino acids. The germline V gene has CDR1 SGHDT and CDR2 YYEEEE. The V gene end was trimmed by 5 bases and the J gene end by 8 bases; junction bases not matched to a gene: 7. The CDR3: CASSRDRERGYTF. In nucleotides, the CDR3 is TGTGCCAGCAGTCGGGACAGGGAAAGAGGCTACACCTTC.

CDR3 nucleotides: TGCGCCAGCAGCCGGGCACCGGGGGCTAATGAAAAACTGTTTTTT. This translates into CASSRAPGANEKLFF. This rearrangement joins TRBV4-3 to TRBJ1-4; D perhaps matches TRBD1 (5 bases). Trimming shortened V by 4 bases and J by 3 bases, and 12 bases separated the two germline ends. The CDR3 runs to 15 residues. Germline-derived CDR1 and CDR2 are LGHNA and YSLEER.

J is TRBJ2-3 and V is TRBV29-1, with 7 bases identical to TRBD2. V dropped 4 bases and J dropped 3; count of bases not matched to a gene: 7. The CDR3 totals 14 residues. In germline, CDR1 is SQVTM, CDR2 ANQGSEA. CDR3 DNA: TGCAGCGTTGGTGGGGGGGGGTTAACAGATACGCAGTATTTT. Protein sequence: CSVGGGGLTDTQYF.

The chain carries TRBV7-3 and TRBJ1-2; 8 positions agree with TRBD1. Germline CDR1 is SGHTA and CDR2 is FQGTGA. CDR3 size: 12 residues. With 2 bases clipped from V and 7 bases from J, the junction kept 0 bases outside the gene matches. The CDR3 sequence: CASSLQGAGYTF. CDR3 in DNA: TGTGCCAGCAGCTTACAGGGGGCTGGCTACACCTTC.

This clone was found once. The V gene is TRBV2, the J gene TRBJ2-5, with TRBD2 matching 7 bases. Trimming at V came to 6 bases and at J to 0 bases, leaving 13 bases not matched to a gene. This CDR3 is 17 amino acids long. In germline, CDR1 is SNHLY, CDR2 FYNNEI. This chain's CDR3 is CASSRLIAGVNQETQYF. As DNA, the CDR3 is TGTGCCAGCAGCCGGCTTATTGCGGGGGTTAACCAAGAGACCCAGTACTTC.

The rearrangement joins TRBV5-1 to TRBJ1-1, with a weak D call TRBD1 (6 bases). Germline CDR1 SGHRS, CDR2 YFSETQ. The V end lost 3 bases, the J end lost 2 bases, and 11 bases lay between the germline ends. The CDR3 covers 14 residues. This CDR3 reads CASSSGTTNTEAFF. The CDR3, as DNA: TGCGCCAGCAGCTCCGGGACAACCAACACTGAAGCTTTCTTT.

This sequence joins TRBV6-5 and TRBJ1-1; D might be TRBD1 (5 bases). Germline V gene sequence: CDR1 MNHEY, CDR2 SVGAGI. Trimming removed 2 bases from V and 0 bases from J, with 7 bases in between. There are 14 residues in the CDR3. The DNA of the CDR3 is TGTGCCAGCAGTTACAGGGGTTTGAACACTGAAGCTTTCTTT. This sequence encodes CASSYRGLNTEAFF.

The chain recombines TRBV2 with TRBJ1-1, with D unclear. The CDR3 has 13 residues. Germline CDR1 and CDR2: SNHLY and FYNNEI. V was trimmed by 6 bases and J by 1 base, leaving 9 bases between them. The chain's CDR3 is CASRGAGNTEAFF. CDR3 in DNA: TGTGCCAGCAGGGGCGCGGGGAACACTGAAGCTTTCTTT.

V gene TRBV23-1 combines with J gene TRBJ2-5, with 8 bases aligning to TRBD1. TRBV23-1 is sorted into the ORF group, with uncertain function. The trim removed 8 bases at V and 2 bases at J, leaving 10 bases unmatched. The CDR3 has 15 amino acids. The CDR3 loop is CASLTSGQGQETQYF. CDR3 nucleotide sequence: TGCGCCAGCCTAACCAGCGGACAGGGACAAGAGACCCAGTACTTC.

This rearrangement joins TRBV7-6 to TRBJ1-6, with D perhaps matching TRBD1 (5 bases). V dropped 5 bases and J dropped 6 bases, with 14 bases sitting between them. The CDR3 runs to 15 residues. Germline assignment: CDR1 SGHVS and CDR2 FNYEAQ. In nucleotides, the CDR3 is TGTGCCAGCAGCCCAACTCGGGGGGTTAATTCACCCCTCCACTTT. Translation: CASSPTRGVNSPLHF.

The genes are TRBV4-2 and TRBJ2-2, with 9 bases lining up with TRBD1. The CDR3 covers 16 residues. Germline trimming cut 4 bases from V and 4 bases from J; bases unmatched to any gene: 7. CDR1 LGHNA and CDR2 YNFKEQ come from the germline V gene. The CDR3 coding sequence is TGTGCCAGCAGCCTTCTAACAGGGGGCGGCACCGGGGAGCTGTTTTTT. It codes for CASSLLTGGGTGELFF.

The chain is built from TRBV7-2 and TRBJ2-1, with a weak D call TRBD2 (7 bases). Looked up from germline, CDR1 is SGHTA and CDR2 is FQGNSA. This CDR3 has 14 amino acids. V dropped 0 bases and J dropped 6 bases, with 9 bases sitting between them. The CDR3 region is CASSLAAGANEQFF. Here the CDR3 DNA reads TGTGCCAGCAGCTTAGCTGCGGGGGCCAATGAGCAGTTCTTC.

This sequence joins TRBV4-3 and TRBJ1-2, with D unclear. This CDR3 contains 15 residues. Germline CDR1 is LGHNA and CDR2 is YSLEER. V was trimmed by 0 bases and J by 3 bases, leaving 11 bases between them. The chain's CDR3 is CASSQDLVTDYGYTF. The CDR3 DNA reads as TGCGCCAGCAGCCAAGATCTAGTTACTGACTATGGCTACACCTTC.

The V gene is TRBV13, the J gene TRBJ2-7; a weak D match, TRBD2 (6 bases). Looked up from germline, CDR1 is PRHDT and CDR2 is FYEKMQ (reference sequence). This CDR3 is 14 amino acids long. Trimming cost V 4 bases and J 2 bases, with 12 bases left between them. This CDR3 reads CASSSGGDAYEQYF. The CDR3 DNA sequence: TGTGCCAGCAGCTCGGGCGGGGACGCCTACGAGCAGTACTTC.

The chain employs TRBV18 and TRBJ2-7, with 8 nucleotides matching TRBD1. J gave up 9 bases and V 0 bases, and 10 bases lay outside the gene matches. Germline CDR1 is KGHSH and CDR2 is LQKENI. The CDR3 loop spans 15 amino acids. The CDR3 nucleotides are TGTGCCAGCTCACCACCGGGACAGGTTTTTGGCGGGCAGTACTTC. This encodes CASSPPGQVFGGQYF.

The chain is built from TRBV10-3 and TRBJ2-2; D is perhaps TRBD1 (6 bases). The V and J ends lost 2 bases and 1 base respectively, with 11 bases between them. CDR1 and CDR2 from the germline V gene are ENHRY and SYGVKD. This CDR3 is 16 amino acids long. This CDR3 reads CAISEILQGNTGELFF. CDR3 bases: TGTGCCATCAGTGAGATATTACAGGGGAACACCGGGGAGCTGTTTTTT.

This clone appeared once. V usage is TRBV10-3 and J usage is TRBJ2-7; 9 nucleotides agree with TRBD1. V trimming: 4 bases; J trimming: 3 bases; junction bases outside the gene matches: 4. CDR3 length equals 14 residues. The germline V gene has CDR1 ENHRY and CDR2 SYGVKD. The CDR3 bases are TGTGCCATCAGTGGGACAGGGGATTTCTACGAGCAGTACTTC. It is translated as CAISGTGDFYEQYF.

The V call is TRBV6-6, the J call TRBJ2-5; 7 bases agree with TRBD1. V shed 5 bases, J shed 4 bases, and the junction held 7 bases outside the gene matches. Germline lookup yields CDR1 MNHNY and CDR2 SVGAGI (reference sequence). This CDR3 has 14 residues. CDR3 bases: TGTGCCAGCAGTCAGCCAGGGGGTAGAGAGACCCAGTACTTC. Translating it yields CASSQPGGRETQYF.

The chain has TRBV4-1 and TRBJ1-2, with D unclear. Germline V lookup: CDR1 MGHRA, CDR2 YSYEKL. The ends were cut back, 0 bases at V and 1 base at J, with 9 bases in the middle. The CDR3 covers 15 residues. The CDR3 sequence is CASSQDRILNYGYTF. CDR3 sequence (DNA): TGCGCCAGCAGCCAAGACAGGATACTTAACTATGGCTACACCTTC.

The chain links TRBV5-1 to TRBJ1-2, with D possibly TRBD1 on 6 matching bases. This CDR3 has 18 residues. CDR1 is SGHRS, CDR2 YFSETQ, per germline. V lost 0 bases to trimming and J lost 1 base, with 19 bases between them. CDR3 sequence reads: CASSLGGRQGKGNYGYTF. The CDR3, as DNA: TGCGCCAGCAGCTTGGGGGGGCGCCAGGGTAAAGGTAACTATGGCTACACCTTC. The complete variable domain, with remaining parts taken from reference TRBV5-1 and TRBJ1-2, reads KAGVTQTPRYLIKTRGQQVTLSCSPISGHRSVSWYQQTPGQGLQFLFEYFSETQRNKGNFPGRFSGRQFSNSRSEMNVSTLELGDSALYLCASSLGGRQGKGNYGYTFGSGTRLTVV.

This clone was found once. The chain joins TRBV5-4 to TRBJ1-4; D unresolved. The V gene lost 3 bases and the J gene lost 5 bases, with 11 bases spanning the gap. Germline CDR1 and CDR2: SGHNT and YYREEE (reference sequence). The CDR3 contains 14 residues. CDR3 in DNA: TGTGCCAGCAGCTCCCGAGACAAGAATGAAAAACTGTTTTTT. Translated, it gives CASSSRDKNEKLFF. Full variable domain (outside the CDR3, taken from reference TRBV5-4 and TRBJ1-4): ETGVTQSPTHLIKTRGQQVTLRCSSQSGHNTVSWYQQALGQGPQFIFQYYREEENGRGNFPPRFSGLQFPNYSSELNVNALELDDSALYLCASSSRDKNEKLFFGSGTQLSVL.

A word on this clone: An end of the junction differs from the germline gene, which may be a read error. This chain uses TRBV7-7 with TRBJ2-6; TRBD2 is a possible D gene (5 bases). Germline CDR1 SSHAT, CDR2 FNYEAQ (reference sequence). This CDR3 has 14 residues. In DNA, the CDR3 is TGTGCTAGCACCCCCCTAGCAGGGGCCAACGTCCTGACTTTC. It yields the protein CASTPLAGANVLTF. Full variable domain (remainder filled in from reference TRBV7-7 and TRBJ2-6): GAGVSQSPRYKVTKRGQDVTLRCDPISSHATLYWYQQALGQGPEFLTYFNYEAQPDKSGLPSDRFSAERPEGSISTLTIQRTEQRDSAMYRCASTPLAGANVLTFGAGSRLTVL.